This is a list of T cell receptor beta chains from one sample in a study of blood T cells in healthy people across ages. TCRdb ran MiXCR on the 5' RACE reads and lists one entry per CDR3 protein. The profile shows around 850,000 distinct CDR3 sequences, roughly 40% of them singletons. Sequenced input: blood. These receptors were collected from a man aged 18 to 35 in good health. CDR3s include the opening cysteine and the closing phenylalanine or tryptophan. Each record gives: V gene, D gene, J gene, clone size, CDR3 protein, CDR3 DNA. D genes are given only for firm matches. Expanded clones are given a class, and other clones once, few, many or no size at all.

V: TRBV25-1
D: NA
J: TRBJ2-5
size: NA
CDR3: CASTKEGTGTGETQYF
DNA: TGTGCCAGCACCAAAGAGGGCACAGGCACGGGAGAGACCCAGTACTTC

V: TRBV18
D: NA
J: TRBJ2-5
size: few
CDR3: CASSPRGSSFFQETQYF
DNA: TGTGCCAGCTCGCCGAGGGGCAGCTCATTTTTTCAAGAGACCCAGTACTTC

V: TRBV7-9
D: TRBD2
J: TRBJ2-6
size: NA
CDR3: CASSWTSSGANVLTF
DNA: TGTGCCAGCAGCTGGACTAGCAGTGGGGCCAACGTCCTGACTTTC

V: TRBV6-2/TRBV6-3
D: NA
J: TRBJ2-3
size: NA
CDR3: CASSYWAGGNTQYF
DNA: TGTGCCAGCAGTTACTGGGCAGGCGGTAATACGCAGTATTTT

V: TRBV7-9
D: TRBD2
J: TRBJ2-7
size: NA
CDR3: CASSLDGGAIEQYF
DNA: TGTGCCAGCAGCTTAGACGGGGGGGCGATCGAGCAGTACTTC

V: TRBV13
D: NA
J: TRBJ1-5
size: few
CDR3: CASSFSGRDNQPQHF
DNA: TGTGCCAGCAGCTTTTCGGGACGGGACAATCAGCCCCAGCATTTT

V: TRBV5-1
D: NA
J: TRBJ2-7
size: NA
CDR3: CASSLVGSETYEQYF
DNA: TGCGCCAGCAGCTTGGTCGGCAGCGAGACCTACGAGCAGTACTTC

V: TRBV6-4
D: NA
J: TRBJ2-5
size: NA
CDR3: CASSDSALGATQYF
DNA: TGTGCCAGCAGTGACTCGGCTTTAGGGGCGACCCAGTACTTC

V: TRBV6-1
D: TRBD1
J: TRBJ2-7
size: NA
CDR3: CASSQGAGGNEQYF
DNA: TGTGCCAGCAGTCAGGGGGCTGGAGGCAATGAGCAGTACTTC

V: TRBV7-3
D: NA
J: TRBJ2-5
size: few
CDR3: CASSLTSTQETQYF
DNA: TGTGCCAGCAGCTTAACGTCCACCCAAGAGACCCAGTACTTC

V: TRBV9
D: TRBD2
J: TRBJ2-1
size: NA
CDR3: CASSVGSSGGVYNEQFF
DNA: TGTGCCAGCAGCGTAGGGTCTAGCGGGGGGGTGTACAATGAGCAGTTCTTC

V: TRBV3-1
D: TRBD1
J: TRBJ2-1
size: NA
CDR3: CASSQDMWTGGYEQFF
DNA: TGTGCCAGCAGCCAAGATATGTGGACAGGGGGCTACGAGCAGTTCTTC

V: TRBV6-6
D: NA
J: TRBJ2-7
size: NA
CDR3: CASSFPPQVTGSYEQYF
DNA: TGTGCCAGCAGTTTCCCCCCCCAGGTAACCGGCTCCTACGAGCAGTACTTC

V: TRBV4-2
D: NA
J: TRBJ2-7
size: NA
CDR3: CASSQGAGRSEQYF
DNA: TGTGCCAGCAGCCAAGGAGCCGGACGGAGTGAGCAGTACTTC

V: TRBV7-2
D: NA
J: TRBJ2-1
size: NA
CDR3: CASSPADSYNEQFF
DNA: TGTGCCAGCAGCCCCGCCGACTCCTACAATGAGCAGTTCTTC

V: TRBV20-1
D: NA
J: TRBJ2-1
size: NA
CDR3: CSASWAGFNEQFF
DNA: TGCAGTGCTAGTTGGGCGGGATTCAATGAGCAGTTCTTC

V: TRBV30
D: NA
J: TRBJ2-7
size: NA
CDR3: CAGRISYEQYF
DNA: TGTGCCGGGAGAATCAGCTACGAGCAGTACTTC

V: TRBV7-9
D: TRBD1
J: TRBJ1-5
size: NA
CDR3: CASSLVGTANQPQHF
DNA: TGTGCCAGCAGCTTGGTCGGGACAGCGAATCAGCCCCAGCATTTT

V: TRBV10-3
D: TRBD1
J: TRBJ2-7
size: many
CDR3: CAISEGQAGLEQYF
DNA: TGTGCCATCAGTGAGGGACAGGCAGGTCTCGAGCAGTACTTC

V: TRBV12-3/TRBV12-4
D: NA
J: TRBJ2-1
size: NA
CDR3: CASSLSRRLYTNEQFF
DNA: TGTGCCAGCAGTTTATCCCGGCGGCTATACACGAATGAGCAGTTCTTC

V: TRBV5-6
D: NA
J: TRBJ1-4
size: few
CDR3: CASSPVVGEKLFF
DNA: TGTGCCAGCAGCCCCGTAGTCGGCGAAAAACTGTTTTTT

V: TRBV20-1
D: NA
J: TRBJ2-6
size: few
CDR3: CSARTSGDSSGANVLTF
DNA: TGCAGTGCTAGAACCTCAGGGGATAGCTCTGGGGCCAACGTCCTGACTTTC

V: TRBV30
D: NA
J: TRBJ2-7
size: NA
CDR3: CAWSGTGRRSRYEQYF
DNA: TGTGCCTGGAGTGGTACGGGTAGGCGATCACGGTACGAGCAGTACTTC

V: TRBV5-1
D: TRBD2
J: TRBJ2-2
size: NA
CDR3: CASSLGTTLGGELFF
DNA: TGCGCCAGCAGCCTCGGGACTACCCTCGGGGGGGAGCTGTTTTTT

V: TRBV2
D: TRBD1
J: TRBJ1-1
size: NA
CDR3: CASSPEQGGSTEAFF
DNA: TGTGCCAGCAGCCCGGAACAGGGGGGGAGCACTGAAGCTTTCTTT

V: TRBV15
D: NA
J: TRBJ2-5
size: few
CDR3: CATSRASTGIRETQYF
DNA: TGTGCCACCAGCAGGGCCTCCACAGGGATACGGGAGACCCAGTACTTC

V: TRBV20-1
D: NA
J: TRBJ1-2
size: NA
CDR3: CSARGSDGFNYGYTF
DNA: TGCAGTGCTAGAGGATCGGACGGCTTTAACTATGGCTACACCTTC

V: TRBV18
D: TRBD1
J: TRBJ2-5
size: NA
CDR3: CASSPSGQGGQETQYF
DNA: TGTGCCAGCTCACCAAGTGGACAGGGGGGTCAAGAGACCCAGTACTTC

V: TRBV12-3/TRBV12-4
D: NA
J: TRBJ2-2
size: few
CDR3: CASRLPPSYANTGELFF
DNA: TGTGCCAGCAGACTTCCCCCTTCTTATGCGAACACCGGGGAGCTGTTTTTT

V: TRBV29-1
D: NA
J: TRBJ2-5
size: NA
CDR3: CSVVRFQETQYF
DNA: TGCAGCGTTGTTCGGTTCCAAGAGACCCAGTACTTC